This T cell receptor (beta chain) was observed in a study of blood T cell repertoires in COVID-19. Study overall: Sites across the United States, Italy and Spain contributed samples from acute and convalescent COVID-19. The analysed material was cDNA or gDNA that came from T cells, B-cell-depleted T cells, or PBMCs.

Libraries were prepared by immunoSEQ multiplex PCR; TCRdb keeps only in-frame clonotypes and omits some of them. Of 380,000 or so clones detected, over 75% appear once; the ten largest clones hold approximately 1.2%. CDR3 length: 17 amino acids. Per the germline V gene, CDR1 is LGHNA and CDR2 is YNFKEQ. Trimming removed 1 base from V and 0 bases from J, with 15 bases in between. Adults between roughly 18 and 89 years of age took part from 20 to 25 US areas. This chain connects TRBV4-2 to TRBJ1-2; a weak D match, TRBD1 (6 bases). The sample was PBMCs or T cells enriched from blood (not recorded which). This clonotype was sampled from a man aged 30 to 39 who had recovered from COVID-19. The CDR3 reads CASSQARGGGSNYGYTF. The CDR3 DNA reads TGTGCCAGCAGCCAAGCCCGAGGGGGGGGCTCTAACTATGGCTACACCTTC.